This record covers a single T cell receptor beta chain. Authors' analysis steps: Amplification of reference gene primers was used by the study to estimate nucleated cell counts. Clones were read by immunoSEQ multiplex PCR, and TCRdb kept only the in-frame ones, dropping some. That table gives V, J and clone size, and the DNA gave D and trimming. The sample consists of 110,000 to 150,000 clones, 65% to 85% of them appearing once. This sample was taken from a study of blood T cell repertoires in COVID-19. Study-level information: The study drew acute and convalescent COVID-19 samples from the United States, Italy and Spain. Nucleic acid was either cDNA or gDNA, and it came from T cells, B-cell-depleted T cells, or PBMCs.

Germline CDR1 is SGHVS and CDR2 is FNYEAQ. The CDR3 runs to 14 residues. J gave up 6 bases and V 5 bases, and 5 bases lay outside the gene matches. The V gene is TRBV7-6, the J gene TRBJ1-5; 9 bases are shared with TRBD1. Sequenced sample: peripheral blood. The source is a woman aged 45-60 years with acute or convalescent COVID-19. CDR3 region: CASSPTGGRQPQHF. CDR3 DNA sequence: TGTGCCAGCAGCCCAACAGGGGGCCGTCAGCCCCAGCATTTT.